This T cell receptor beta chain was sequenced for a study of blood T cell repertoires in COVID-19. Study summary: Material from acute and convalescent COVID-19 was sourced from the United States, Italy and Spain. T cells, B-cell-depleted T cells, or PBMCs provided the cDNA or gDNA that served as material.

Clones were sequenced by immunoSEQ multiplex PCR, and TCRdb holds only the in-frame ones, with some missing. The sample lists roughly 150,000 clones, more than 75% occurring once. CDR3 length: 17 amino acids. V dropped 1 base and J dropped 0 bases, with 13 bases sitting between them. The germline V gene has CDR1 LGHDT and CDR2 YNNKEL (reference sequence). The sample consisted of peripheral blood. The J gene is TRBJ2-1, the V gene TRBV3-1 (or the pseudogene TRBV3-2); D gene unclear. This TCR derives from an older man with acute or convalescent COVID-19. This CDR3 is CASSQGGRWSSYNEQFF. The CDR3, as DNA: TGTGCCAGCAGCCAAGGCGGTCGTTGGAGCTCCTACAATGAGCAGTTCTTC.